This is a list of T cell receptor beta chains from one sample in a study of blood T cell repertoires in COVID-19. Clones were sequenced by immunoSEQ multiplex PCR, and TCRdb holds only the in-frame ones, with some missing. The sample lists 97,000 or so clones; about 80% were seen once. Sequenced input: peripheral blood. Receptors originate from a man aged 65 to 85 with acute or convalescent COVID-19. Both conserved end residues are part of each CDR3. The order of the fields is clone size, D gene, V gene, J gene, CDR3 protein, CDR3 DNA. D genes are given only for firm matches. Some rows mark clone size as missing; the rest say once, few, many or name a class of expanded clone.

size: once
D: NA
V: TRBV15
J: TRBJ1-5
CDR3: CATSRVQYSNQPQHF
DNA: TGTGCCACCAGCAGAGTACAGTATAGCAATCAGCCCCAGCATTTT

size: NA
D: NA
V: TRBV16
J: TRBJ1-2
CDR3: CASSQWASYGYTF
DNA: TGTGCCAGCAGCCAATGGGCGAGCTATGGCTACACCTTC

size: NA
D: TRBD2
V: TRBV7-3
J: TRBJ2-1
CDR3: CASSPESGRAGNEQFF
DNA: TGTGCCAGCAGCCCCGAGAGCGGGAGGGCGGGTAATGAGCAGTTCTTC

size: NA
D: NA
V: TRBV6-6
J: TRBJ2-1
CDR3: CASSKRQSSSYNEQFF
DNA: TGTGCCAGCAGTAAAAGACAGTCTAGCTCCTACAATGAGCAGTTCTTC

size: NA
D: TRBD2
V: TRBV27
J: TRBJ2-4
CDR3: CASSLGTSGGNIQYF
DNA: TGTGCCAGCAGTTTAGGGACTAGCGGAGGTAACATTCAGTACTTC

size: NA
D: TRBD1
V: TRBV28
J: TRBJ1-5
CDR3: CASSLGGVRQGQPQHF
DNA: TGTGCCAGCAGTCTCGGGGGAGTGCGACAGGGTCAGCCCCAGCATTTT

size: NA
D: NA
V: TRBV18
J: TRBJ2-7
CDR3: CASSLSDSYEQYF
DNA: TGTGCCAGCTCACTGTCAGACTCCTACGAGCAGTACTTC

size: NA
D: NA
V: TRBV14
J: TRBJ1-3
CDR3: CASSLGLENTIYF
DNA: TGTGCCAGCAGCCTGGGACTCGAAAACACCATATATTTT

size: NA
D: NA
V: TRBV5-4
J: TRBJ1-1
CDR3: CASSLEQSNTEAFF
DNA: TGTGCCAGCAGCTTGGAACAATCGAACACTGAAGCTTTCTTT

size: NA
D: NA
V: TRBV5-1
J: TRBJ2-2
CDR3: CASSLQNLNTGELFF
DNA: TGCGCCAGCAGCTTACAGAATCTGAACACCGGGGAGCTGTTTTTT

size: once
D: NA
V: TRBV6-5
J: TRBJ2-1
CDR3: CASSYPGNEQFF
DNA: TGTGCCAGCAGTTACCCGGGCAATGAGCAGTTCTTC

size: NA
D: TRBD2
V: TRBV28
J: TRBJ2-5
CDR3: CASSLEGLAGETQYF
DNA: TGTGCCAGCAGTTTGGAGGGACTAGCGGGAGAGACCCAGTACTTC

size: NA
D: NA
V: TRBV30
J: TRBJ1-2
CDR3: CAWSVLGAGGYTF
DNA: TGTGCCTGGAGTGTATTGGGGGCAGGGGGCTACACCTTC

size: NA
D: NA
V: TRBV24-1
J: TRBJ2-1
CDR3: CATSSGGVRGHNEQFF
DNA: TGTGCCACCAGCAGCGGCGGGGTCCGTGGCCACAATGAGCAGTTCTTC

size: NA
D: NA
V: TRBV6-6
J: TRBJ2-5
CDR3: CASSSQGAPQETQYF
DNA: TGTGCCAGCAGTTCCCAAGGAGCTCCCCAAGAGACCCAGTACTTC

size: NA
D: TRBD1
V: TRBV6-6
J: TRBJ1-2
CDR3: CASSNRGPRDYGYTF
DNA: TGTGCCAGCAGTAACAGGGGGCCTCGTGACTATGGCTACACCTTC

size: NA
D: NA
V: TRBV5-1
J: TRBJ1-5
CDR3: CASSLDPGYQPQHF
DNA: TGCGCCAGCAGCTTGGATCCGGGGTATCAGCCCCAGCATTTT

size: once
D: TRBD1
V: TRBV5-1
J: TRBJ2-2
CDR3: CASTPDRVGELFF
DNA: TGCGCCAGCACCCCTGACAGGGTCGGGGAGCTGTTTTTT

size: NA
D: NA
V: TRBV4-1
J: TRBJ1-6
CDR3: CASSQLTTAENSPLHF
DNA: TGCGCCAGCAGCCAACTAACAACAGCCGAAAATTCACCCCTCCACTTT

size: NA
D: TRBD1
V: TRBV3-1/TRBV3-2
J: TRBJ1-1
CDR3: CASSQEGGGASEAFF
DNA: TGTGCCAGCAGCCAAGAAGGAGGGGGCGCATCTGAAGCTTTCTTT

size: NA
D: NA
V: TRBV6-6
J: TRBJ1-1
CDR3: CASSYNPAEF
DNA: TGTGCCAGCAGTTACAATCCCGCCGAGTTT

size: NA
D: TRBD1
V: TRBV29-1
J: TRBJ2-2
CDR3: CSVKTGTLSNTGELFF
DNA: TGCAGCGTCAAGACAGGGACCCTTTCGAACACCGGGGAGCTGTTTTTT

size: NA
D: NA
V: TRBV6-5
J: TRBJ2-5
CDR3: CASRRGETQYF
DNA: TGTGCCAGCAGAAGGGGCGAGACCCAGTACTTC

size: NA
D: TRBD1
V: TRBV7-9
J: TRBJ1-1
CDR3: CASSLISGGSTEAFF
DNA: TGTGCCAGCAGCTTAATTTCAGGGGGTAGTACTGAAGCTTTCTTT

size: NA
D: TRBD1
V: TRBV18
J: TRBJ1-1
CDR3: CASLTSAGGRTEAFF
DNA: TGTGCCAGCTTAACCAGTGCAGGGGGCAGGACTGAAGCTTTCTTT

size: NA
D: TRBD2
V: TRBV18
J: TRBJ2-1
CDR3: CASSPDLAGDYNEQFF
DNA: TGTGCCAGCTCACCAGATCTAGCGGGGGACTACAATGAGCAGTTCTTC

size: NA
D: TRBD1
V: TRBV19
J: TRBJ1-2
CDR3: CASREGQGISGYTF
DNA: TGTGCCAGTAGGGAGGGACAGGGAATTAGTGGCTACACCTTC

size: NA
D: TRBD2
V: TRBV29-1
J: TRBJ2-1
CDR3: CSVEDRGRAAGNEQFF
DNA: TGCAGCGTTGAAGATCGCGGGAGGGCTGCGGGAAATGAGCAGTTCTTC

size: few
D: NA
V: TRBV18
J: TRBJ1-4
CDR3: CASSPRSATNEKLFF
DNA: TGTGCCAGCTCCCCCAGATCCGCAACTAATGAAAAACTGTTTTTT

size: NA
D: TRBD1
V: TRBV6-5
J: TRBJ1-4
CDR3: CASRGQRITNEKLFF
DNA: TGTGCCAGCAGGGGACAGCGAATAACTAATGAAAAACTGTTTTTT

size: NA
D: TRBD1
V: TRBV7-2
J: TRBJ2-7
CDR3: CASSLSPGQVSYEQYF
DNA: TGTGCCAGCAGCTTATCTCCCGGACAGGTCTCCTACGAGCAGTACTTC

size: NA
D: NA
V: TRBV11-2
J: TRBJ2-3
CDR3: CASSLTRGRTDTQYF
DNA: TGTGCCAGCAGCTTGACCCGAGGGAGGACAGATACGCAGTATTTT

size: once
D: TRBD1
V: TRBV5-8
J: TRBJ1-6
CDR3: CASSGQGSPLHF
DNA: TGTGCCAGCAGCGGACAGGGGTCACCCCTCCACTTT